This TCR beta chain emerged from a study of PD-L1 blockade in urothelial cancer. Across the study: Blood was tested 3 weeks (second dose) and 6 weeks into treatment.

This clone was detected a few times. What it binds is not known. Germline assignment: CDR1 SGHAT and CDR2 FQNNGV. V lost 3 bases to trimming and J lost 9 bases, with 9 bases between them. The CDR3 extends over 11 amino acids. Study results and caveats: Pretreatment TCR clonality in blood, when below the median, was predictive of better survival. Durable benefit was linked to greater 3-week expansion of tumor-associated blood clones.

Generated by immunoSEQ multiplex PCR, the TCRdb table keeps only in-frame clones and is missing some. Of about 43,000 clones in the sample, around 84% are singletons; the top ten hold about 17%. Regarding time point: pretreatment peripheral blood. V and J are TRBV11-2 and TRBJ2-7; D is possibly TRBD2 (5 bases). The specimen comprised PBMCs, sampled around atezolizumab (anti-PD-L1) treatment. This TCR came from a man aged 60 to 75 with urothelial cancer. For the CDR3, the DNA is TGTGCCAGCAGCTTGACTACGGCGCAGTACTTC. It is translated as CASSLTTAQYF.